The 32 T cell receptor beta chains reported below all come from one sample, sequenced in a study of T cell clones after liver transplantation. Clones were sequenced by immunoSEQ multiplex PCR, and TCRdb holds only the in-frame ones, with some missing. The sample comprises under 20,000 clones, around 89% of which are singletons, and 10% to 15% rests with the top ten. Sequenced material: CD8+ T cells from blood, taken about 46 months after liver transplant. These receptors were collected from a human patient who received a liver transplant. Part of the T cells may come from the graft donor.

The count of this clone is one. The chain uses TRBV7-8 and TRBJ2-7; 7 bases match TRBD1. The CDR3 contains 14 residues. With V trimmed by 2 bases and J by 2 bases, 3 bases remained unmatched. CDR1 is SGHVS, CDR2 FQNEAQ, per germline. This CDR3 reads CASSLYGTAYEQYF. The CDR3 DNA is TGTGCCAGCAGCTTATACGGGACAGCCTACGAGCAGTACTTC.

The V call is TRBV28, the J call TRBJ2-7; the match to TRBD1 covers 7 bases. V shed 5 bases, J shed 1 base, and the junction held 20 bases outside the gene matches. Germline values: CDR1 MDHEN, CDR2 SYDVKM. This CDR3 comprises 19 residues. DNA for the CDR3: TGTGCCAGCAGTCCCAATATACCCTGGGACAGCGGCCTTTCCTACGAGCAGTACTTC. Translation gives CASSPNIPWDSGLSYEQYF.

V is TRBV5-1 and J is TRBJ2-2; TRBD2 is a possible D gene (6 bases). The CDR3 runs 14 residues. Germline CDR1 is SGHRS and CDR2 is YFSETQ. Trimming took off 3 bases at V and 5 bases at J, with 11 bases between the two ends. CDR3 protein: CASSSQGGTGELFF. The CDR3 DNA is TGCGCCAGCAGCTCGCAGGGAGGTACCGGGGAGCTGTTTTTT.

In its sample, this clone was seen once. The rearrangement joins TRBV9 to TRBJ2-2, with 9 bases matching TRBD2. The CDR3 consists of 17 residues. Germline CDR1 reads SGDLS; CDR2 reads YYNGEE. The ends lost 0 bases at V and 1 base at J; junction bases unmatched: 4. CDR3: CASSVESSGKNTGELFF. The CDR3 nucleotides read TGTGCCAGCAGCGTAGAATCTAGCGGGAAGAACACCGGGGAGCTGTTTTTT. The variable domain in full, with the rest retrieved from reference TRBV9 and TRBJ2-2, is DSGVTQTPKHLITATGQRVTLRCSPRSGDLSVYWYQQSLDQGLQFLIQYYNGEERAKGNILERFSAQQFPDLHSELNLSSLELGDSALYFCASSVESSGKNTGELFFGEGSRLTVL.

The chain couples TRBV7-6 to TRBJ2-1; TRBD2 aligns across 8 bases. V trimming: 5 bases; J trimming: 7 bases; junction bases outside the gene matches: 10. The CDR3 loop spans 15 amino acids. Germline V gives CDR1 SGHVS, CDR2 FNYEAQ. The CDR3 reads CASSDLSGLGNEQFF. In DNA, the CDR3 is TGTGCCAGCAGCGATCTGTCGGGACTAGGGAATGAGCAGTTCTTC.

This clone occurred once. This chain joins TRBV9 and TRBJ2-7, with 9 bases lining up with TRBD2. The CDR3 runs to 14 residues. V gave up 5 bases and J gave up 5 bases; unmatched junction bases: 8. Germline V CDR1 and CDR2: SGDLS, YYNGEE. The CDR3 sequence: CASSGGGLADEQYF. Written as DNA, the CDR3 is TGTGCCAGCAGTGGGGGGGGACTAGCCGACGAGCAGTACTTC.

The gene calls are TRBV28 and TRBJ1-1; tentatively, D is TRBD1 (6 bases). CDR1 is MDHEN, CDR2 SYDVKM, per germline. The CDR3 has 18 amino acids. The V end was cut by 10 bases, the J end by 5 bases, with 32 bases between. The CDR3, as DNA: TGTGCCATCGATTCCTTTCAACCCGGGACACCCTGGAGGACTGAAGCTTTCTTT. This codes for CAIDSFQPGTPWRTEAFF.

The chain recombines TRBV7-2 with TRBJ2-2, with TRBD1 matching 10 bases. The CDR3 is made up of 15 amino acids. Germline V gene data show CDR1 as SGHTA and CDR2 as FQGNSA. The V segment lost 3 bases and the J segment 7 bases; nucleotides outside the gene matches: 5. CDR3 DNA sequence: TGTGCCAGCAGCTTGCCGGGACAGGGGATCGGGGAGCTGTTTTTT. It is translated as CASSLPGQGIGELFF.

The chain links TRBV6-5 to TRBJ2-7; D might be TRBD2 (6 bases). CDR1 is MNHEY and CDR2 is SVGAGI in the germline V gene. The CDR3 extends over 16 amino acids. Trimming cost V 8 bases and J 3 bases, with 23 bases left between them. For the CDR3, the DNA is TGTGCCAGCCGTTTGGGGAATAGCGGATTTGACTACGAGCAGTACTTC. Protein: CASRLGNSGFDYEQYF.

The chain uses TRBV7-2 and TRBJ1-5; TRBD1 aligns across 9 bases. CDR1 and CDR2 from the germline V gene are SGHTA and FQGNSA. This CDR3 region has 18 residues. Trimming took 5 bases from V and 6 from J; bases not matched to a gene: 17. CDR3 residues: CASSTRPPTGTGSQPQHF. In DNA, the CDR3 is TGTGCCAGCAGCACCAGACCCCCGACCGGGACAGGGAGTCAGCCCCAGCATTTT. Full variable domain (missing parts from reference TRBV7-2 and TRBJ1-5): GAGVSQSPSNKVTEKGKDVELRCDPISGHTALYWYRQSLGQGLEFLIYFQGNSAPDKSGLPSDRFSAERTGGSVSTLTIQRTQQEDSAVYLCASSTRPPTGTGSQPQHFGDGTRLSIL.

This clone was counted only a few times. Other DNA variants within this sample encode the same CDR3. V and J are TRBV19 and TRBJ2-7; D is perhaps TRBD1 (5 bases). In germline, CDR1 is LNHDA, CDR2 SQIVND (reference sequence). This CDR3 is 13 amino acids long. The ends were cut back, 5 bases at V and 2 bases at J, with 10 bases in the middle. CDR3 DNA sequence: TGTGCCAGTAGTCAAACAGGAACCTACGAGCAGTACTTC. It is translated as CASSQTGTYEQYF.

The gene calls are TRBV27 and TRBJ2-7; D possibly corresponds to TRBD2 (5 bases). Deletions cut 6 bases from V and 5 bases from J, with 20 bases between. This CDR3 spans 15 amino acids. Looked up from germline, CDR1 is MNHEY and CDR2 is SMNVEV (reference sequence). The CDR3 sequence is CASRKLPRGLDEQYF. Here the CDR3 DNA reads TGTGCCAGCAGAAAACTCCCCAGAGGGTTGGACGAGCAGTACTTC.

CDR3 sequence: CAIDRLTDTQYF. The CDR3 DNA follows: TGTGCCATTGACAGGCTCACAGATACGCAGTATTTT. This sequence joins TRBV7-9 and TRBJ2-3; D is perhaps TRBD1 (6 bases). CDR3 length: 12 amino acids. V dropped 10 bases and J dropped 2 bases, with 10 bases sitting between them. Germline assignment: CDR1 SEHNR and CDR2 FQNEAQ (reference sequence).

J is TRBJ1-2 and V is TRBV4-1, with D hard to call. The CDR3 runs to 16 residues. The germline CDR1 and CDR2 sequences are MGHRA and YSYEKL. Trimming cost V 1 base and J 8 bases, with 20 bases left between them. As DNA, the CDR3 is TGCGCCAGCAGCCAAGGGACGGAGGATAATACGAAAGGCTACACCTTC. Translating it yields CASSQGTEDNTKGYTF.

The chain recombines TRBV27 with TRBJ2-1; D ambiguous. Germline lookup yields CDR1 MNHEY and CDR2 SMNVEV (reference sequence). CDR3 length equals 15 residues. Trimming stripped 5 bases from V and 0 bases from J, with 11 bases between. CDR3 sequence reads: CASSKLLSSYNEQFF. The CDR3 DNA follows: TGTGCCAGCAGTAAACTCCTGAGCTCCTACAATGAGCAGTTCTTC.

There are a few counts of this clone. The chain uses TRBV27 and TRBJ1-5; D is uncertain. This CDR3 contains 13 residues. V lost 4 bases and J 6 bases, leaving 10 bases between the germline ends. CDR1 is MNHEY and CDR2 is SMNVEV in the germline V gene (reference sequence). CDR3: CASSWEVSQPQHF. The DNA of the CDR3 is TGTGCCAGCAGTTGGGAGGTCAGTCAGCCCCAGCATTTT.

V and J are TRBV7-9 and TRBJ1-3; D is possibly TRBD1 (6 bases). With 5 bases removed from V and 0 bases from J, the gap between germline ends came to 11 bases. Germline assignment: CDR1 SEHNR and CDR2 FQNEAQ (reference sequence). The CDR3 length is 15 residues. The CDR3 region is CASSITGSSGNTIYF. The CDR3 nucleotides read TGTGCCAGCAGCATTACAGGGAGCTCTGGAAACACCATATATTTT.

The genes are TRBV19 and TRBJ1-1, with D perhaps matching TRBD1 (5 bases). V was clipped by 6 bases and J by 0 bases, with 8 bases between them. CDR3 size: 13 residues. Germline V gene sequence: CDR1 LNHDA, CDR2 SQIVND (reference sequence). The CDR3 region is CASRGLMNTEAFF. The CDR3 DNA reads TGTGCCAGTAGGGGACTTATGAACACTGAAGCTTTCTTT.

The rearrangement joins TRBV6-9 to TRBJ2-6; unclear D gene. Trimming pared 5 bases from V and 5 bases from J, leaving 25 bases between. This CDR3 has 19 residues. CDR1 is MNHGY and CDR2 is SVAAGI in the germline V gene. DNA for the CDR3: TGTGCCAGCAGTAGGTTATCGCCTTTACGACAAAGTCGGGCCAACGTCCTGACTTTC. Protein: CASSRLSPLRQSRANVLTF.

This rearrangement joins TRBV9 to TRBJ2-1, with D perhaps assigned TRBD1 or TRBD2 (5 bases each). The CDR3 totals 12 residues. The germline gives CDR1 SGDLS, CDR2 YYNGEE. Trimming removed 3 bases from V and 12 bases from J, with 13 bases in between. CDR3 in DNA: TGTGCCAGCAGCGGAAGTGGGACCTTGCAGTTCTTC. Amino acids: CASSGSGTLQFF. Full variable domain (rest looked up from reference TRBV9 and TRBJ2-1): DSGVTQTPKHLITATGQRVTLRCSPRSGDLSVYWYQQSLDQGLQFLIQYYNGEERAKGNILERFSAQQFPDLHSELNLSSLELGDSALYFCASSGSGTLQFFGPGTRLTVL.

On this clone: Other DNA sequences in the same sample also yield this CDR3. V usage is TRBV5-1 and J usage is TRBJ2-1, with D unclear. V lost 3 bases and J lost 2, with 9 bases in between. The CDR3 contains 14 residues. Germline loops: CDR1 SGHRS, CDR2 YFSETQ. CDR3 nucleotide sequence: TGCGCCAGCAGCTCAGGTGGAACCTACAATGAGCAGTTCTTC. Translating gives CASSSGGTYNEQFF.

V is TRBV27 and J is TRBJ2-1; D not certain. Between the trimmed V and J ends, which lost 5 bases and 5 bases, there was a span of 4 bases. Germline CDR1 is MNHEY and CDR2 is SMNVEV (reference sequence). The length of the CDR3 is 11 residues. The CDR3 coding sequence is TGTGCCAGCAGTGCGAACAATGAGCAGTTCTTC. Protein product: CASSANNEQFF.

The chain links TRBV11-2 to TRBJ1-2; TRBD1 is a possible D gene (5 bases). CDR3 length: 12 residues. Germline CDR1 and CDR2: SGHAT and FQNNGV. The V gene lost 2 bases and the J gene lost 11 bases, with 12 bases spanning the gap. The CDR3 is CASSLRGDSYTF. Here the CDR3 DNA reads TGTGCCAGCAGCTTACGGGGGGATAGTTACACCTTC.

The CDR3 DNA is TGTGCCAGCAGGCCAAGACAGGGAAGCACTGAAGCTTTCTTT. Its protein product is CASRPRQGSTEAFF. The rearrangement uses TRBV27 and TRBJ1-1; TRBD1 aligns across 7 bases. With V trimmed by 6 bases and J by 4 bases, 8 bases remained unmatched. Germline V CDR1 and CDR2: MNHEY, SMNVEV (reference sequence). The CDR3 is 14 amino acids.

V gene TRBV4-1 combines with J gene TRBJ1-1, with D maybe TRBD1 (6 bases). Germline CDR1 is MGHRA and CDR2 is YSYEKL. The CDR3 covers 15 residues. The V end lost 3 bases, the J end lost 6 bases, and 17 bases lay between the germline ends. The CDR3 DNA reads TGCGCCAGCAGCCAGGGTATAAACCCAGGGGCTGAAGCTTTCTTT. It specifies CASSQGINPGAEAFF.

The chain is built from TRBV5-1 and TRBJ1-1, with unresolved D. The CDR3 has 12 residues. The germline CDR1 and CDR2 sequences are SGHRS and YFSETQ. Trimming stripped 4 bases from V and 6 bases from J, with 10 bases between. The CDR3: CASSPPGAEAFF. The CDR3 DNA sequence: TGCGCCAGCAGCCCCCCCGGGGCTGAAGCTTTCTTT. Supplemented by reference TRBV5-1 and TRBJ1-1, the full variable domain reads KAGVTQTPRYLIKTRGQQVTLSCSPISGHRSVSWYQQTPGQGLQFLFEYFSETQRNKGNFPGRFSGRQFSNSRSEMNVSTLELGDSALYLCASSPPGAEAFFGQGTRLTVV.

The V gene is TRBV7-2, the J gene TRBJ2-7, with 12 nucleotides matching TRBD1. Germline V gene lookup returns CDR1 SGHTA and CDR2 FQGNSA. The CDR3 covers 15 residues. V shed 2 bases and J 6 bases; nucleotides not matched to a gene: 5. CDR3 protein: CASSLMGQGASEQYF. The CDR3 nucleotides are TGTGCCAGCAGCTTAATGGGACAGGGGGCTAGCGAGCAGTACTTC.

The chain joins TRBV29-1 to TRBJ1-5, with TRBD1 as a possible D gene (6 bases). The CDR3 has 18 residues. V was cut by 4 bases and J by 4 bases, with 26 bases left in between. Germline V gene lookup returns CDR1 SQVTM and CDR2 ANQGSEA. The CDR3 nucleotides read TGCAGCGTTGTGGGACCGGATGGGACACACTATGGGAATCAGCCCCAGCATTTT. Amino acids: CSVVGPDGTHYGNQPQHF.

This chain joins TRBV11-2 and TRBJ2-2; 8 bases agree with TRBD2. Germline CDR1 is SGHAT and CDR2 is FQNNGV. Germline trimming cut 5 bases from V and 6 bases from J; bases unmatched to any gene: 8. This CDR3 has 15 residues. The CDR3 bases are TGTGCCAGCAGCCCTCTGGGACTAGGAGCCGGGGAGCTGTTTTTT. Translation: CASSPLGLGAGELFF.

The rearrangement uses TRBV2 and TRBJ2-6; D gene ambiguous. Germline loops: CDR1 SNHLY, CDR2 FYNNEI. The CDR3 extends over 16 amino acids. V shed 8 bases and J shed 0 bases, with 14 bases lying between them. CDR3 protein: CASCLAAFSGANVLTF. CDR3 bases: TGTGCCAGCTGTCTGGCGGCATTCTCTGGGGCCAACGTCCTGACTTTC.

The chain carries TRBV5-5 and TRBJ1-4; 8 nucleotides align to TRBD1. V shed 1 base, J shed 7 bases, and the junction held 6 bases outside the gene matches. The CDR3 runs 15 residues. Germline V gene data show CDR1 as SGHKS and CDR2 as YYEKEE (reference sequence). The CDR3 sequence: CASSLPTGGAEKLFF. CDR3 bases: TGTGCCAGCAGCTTGCCAACAGGGGGTGCTGAAAAACTGTTTTTT.

The rearrangement uses TRBV27 and TRBJ2-2, with TRBD2 matching over 7 bases. Germline assignment: CDR1 MNHEY and CDR2 SMNVEV (reference sequence). The CDR3 has 15 residues. J was trimmed by 6 bases and V by 6 bases; bases with no gene match: 10. The CDR3 protein is CASSPLGGVPGELFF. The CDR3 DNA is TGTGCCAGCAGCCCACTGGGGGGGGTCCCCGGGGAGCTGTTTTTT.